Listed below are T cell receptor beta chains from one sample, sequenced in a study of cytomegalovirus exposure and HLA in healthy donors. Libraries were prepared by immunoSEQ multiplex PCR; TCRdb keeps only in-frame clonotypes and omits some of them. This table has some 160,000 clones, over 60% appearing once. The sequencing sample was made of PBMCs. The receptors derive from a man aged 35 to 55 in good health and CMV-seronegative. Each CDR3 is given without its conserved first and last residue. A D gene is named only where the DNA matches it firmly. Clone size is stated in some rows and not others, as once, few, many or a class when expanded.

clone_size: .; j_call: TRBJ2-5; cdr3_length: 13; d_call: .; v_call: TRBV30; cdr3_aa: AWSVEGWRRETQY
clone_size: .; j_call: TRBJ1-1; cdr3_length: 9; d_call: TRBD1; v_call: TRBV6-6; cdr3_aa: ASSQGAGAF
clone_size: .; j_call: TRBJ1-2; cdr3_length: 11; d_call: .; v_call: TRBV2; cdr3_aa: ASSVRQAYGYT
clone_size: .; j_call: TRBJ2-2; cdr3_length: 14; d_call: .; v_call: TRBV4-1; cdr3_aa: ASSQDGGPDTGELL
clone_size: once; j_call: TRBJ2-1; cdr3_length: 15; d_call: TRBD2; v_call: TRBV27; cdr3_aa: ASSLRVIAGVPHEQF
clone_size: .; j_call: TRBJ2-7; cdr3_length: 12; d_call: .; v_call: TRBV6-5; cdr3_aa: ASRFERSSYEQY
clone_size: .; j_call: TRBJ2-2; cdr3_length: 12; d_call: TRBD1; v_call: TRBV15; cdr3_aa: ATSRDRERGELF
clone_size: .; j_call: TRBJ2-3; cdr3_length: 14; d_call: TRBD2; v_call: TRBV6-5; cdr3_aa: ASSYGPSGGTDTQY
clone_size: .; j_call: TRBJ2-7; cdr3_length: 13; d_call: .; v_call: TRBV6-1; cdr3_aa: ASSQGRVSSYEQY
clone_size: .; j_call: TRBJ1-2; cdr3_length: 12; d_call: .; v_call: TRBV14; cdr3_aa: ASSRLTGYGGYT
clone_size: .; j_call: TRBJ1-1; cdr3_length: 14; d_call: TRBD1; v_call: TRBV5-4; cdr3_aa: ASSSEWGQMNTEAF
clone_size: few; j_call: TRBJ2-2; cdr3_length: 13; d_call: .; v_call: TRBV6-4; cdr3_aa: ASSLEGGNTGELF
clone_size: .; j_call: TRBJ2-1; cdr3_length: 13; d_call: TRBD2; v_call: TRBV9; cdr3_aa: ASSNSGRPYNEQF
clone_size: .; j_call: TRBJ2-3; cdr3_length: 15; d_call: TRBD2; v_call: TRBV6-7; cdr3_aa: ASSYCLAGGRPDTQY
clone_size: .; j_call: TRBJ2-1; cdr3_length: 14; d_call: TRBD2; v_call: TRBV4-3; cdr3_aa: ASSQGGGAIYNEQF
clone_size: .; j_call: TRBJ1-2; cdr3_length: 12; d_call: .; v_call: TRBV27; cdr3_aa: ASSLDRRGYGYT
clone_size: .; j_call: TRBJ2-7; cdr3_length: 13; d_call: .; v_call: TRBV4-1; cdr3_aa: ASSQVAGQGYEQY
clone_size: .; j_call: TRBJ2-1; cdr3_length: 12; d_call: TRBD1; v_call: TRBV15; cdr3_aa: ATSRDRAGNEQF
clone_size: .; j_call: TRBJ1-4; cdr3_length: 12; d_call: .; v_call: TRBV5-8; cdr3_aa: ASSLVQGGEKLF
clone_size: .; j_call: TRBJ2-5; cdr3_length: 12; d_call: TRBD1; v_call: TRBV9; cdr3_aa: ASSATGGRETQY
clone_size: .; j_call: TRBJ2-7; cdr3_length: 12; d_call: .; v_call: TRBV5-1; cdr3_aa: ASSRRGEAYEQY
clone_size: .; j_call: TRBJ2-7; cdr3_length: 9; d_call: TRBD2; v_call: TRBV20-1; cdr3_aa: SATSGYEQY
clone_size: few; j_call: TRBJ2-7; cdr3_length: 14; d_call: TRBD1; v_call: TRBV2; cdr3_aa: ASSPRTGKNSYEQY
clone_size: .; j_call: TRBJ2-1; cdr3_length: 13; d_call: TRBD2; v_call: TRBV7-3; cdr3_aa: ASSPSGGAVDEQF
clone_size: many; j_call: TRBJ1-1; cdr3_length: 9; d_call: .; v_call: TRBV30; cdr3_aa: AFERNTEAF
clone_size: .; j_call: TRBJ1-5; cdr3_length: 13; d_call: .; v_call: TRBV4-2; cdr3_aa: ASSQVGGGNQPQH
clone_size: .; j_call: TRBJ2-3; cdr3_length: 13; d_call: .; v_call: TRBV5-1; cdr3_aa: ASSSLQGRTDTQY
clone_size: .; j_call: TRBJ2-7; cdr3_length: 11; d_call: .; v_call: TRBV7-9; cdr3_aa: ASSSRVSYEQY
clone_size: .; j_call: TRBJ1-6; cdr3_length: 13; d_call: .; v_call: TRBV5-1; cdr3_aa: ASSLGGEINSPLH
clone_size: .; j_call: TRBJ2-1; cdr3_length: 14; d_call: .; v_call: TRBV27; cdr3_aa: ASSPRGEDLYNEQF
clone_size: .; j_call: TRBJ2-1; cdr3_length: 11; d_call: .; v_call: TRBV2; cdr3_aa: ASSERRNNEQF
clone_size: once; j_call: TRBJ1-6; cdr3_length: 12; d_call: .; v_call: TRBV2; cdr3_aa: ASMENRRGSPLH
clone_size: .; j_call: TRBJ2-7; cdr3_length: 13; d_call: TRBD1; v_call: TRBV7-8; cdr3_aa: ASSLLRDRSYEQY
clone_size: .; j_call: TRBJ2-3; cdr3_length: 12; d_call: TRBD1; v_call: TRBV9; cdr3_aa: ASSPWTGLDTQY
clone_size: once; j_call: TRBJ2-1; cdr3_length: 14; d_call: TRBD1; v_call: TRBV6-1; cdr3_aa: ASSEGWTGRSNEQF
clone_size: .; j_call: TRBJ1-5; cdr3_length: 11; d_call: .; v_call: TRBV6-5; cdr3_aa: ASSTGRDQPQH
clone_size: .; j_call: TRBJ2-3; cdr3_length: 13; d_call: TRBD2; v_call: TRBV10-1; cdr3_aa: ASSEGTSGGYTQY
clone_size: .; j_call: TRBJ2-5; cdr3_length: 12; d_call: .; v_call: TRBV11-2; cdr3_aa: ASSSPGWAETQY
clone_size: .; j_call: TRBJ1-5; cdr3_length: 16; d_call: TRBD1; v_call: TRBV27; cdr3_aa: ASSQRGTGLYSNQPQH
clone_size: .; j_call: TRBJ2-1; cdr3_length: 12; d_call: TRBD2; v_call: TRBV6-1; cdr3_aa: ASSGLASGDEQF
clone_size: .; j_call: TRBJ2-2; cdr3_length: 14; d_call: TRBD1; v_call: TRBV6-6; cdr3_aa: ASSYPGTGNPGELF
clone_size: few; j_call: TRBJ1-5; cdr3_length: 12; d_call: .; v_call: TRBV2; cdr3_aa: ASRLGVGSQPQH
clone_size: .; j_call: TRBJ2-7; cdr3_length: 10; d_call: .; v_call: TRBV30; cdr3_aa: AWSPSANEQY
clone_size: .; j_call: TRBJ2-2; cdr3_length: 12; d_call: .; v_call: TRBV10-2; cdr3_aa: ASRAGANTGELF
clone_size: .; j_call: TRBJ2-1; cdr3_length: 14; d_call: TRBD2; v_call: TRBV4-1; cdr3_aa: ASSQPRLAGSNEQF
clone_size: .; j_call: TRBJ1-2; cdr3_length: 10; d_call: .; v_call: TRBV5-1; cdr3_aa: ASSTRAGGYT
clone_size: .; j_call: TRBJ2-2; cdr3_length: 14; d_call: TRBD2; v_call: TRBV7-2; cdr3_aa: ASSSVTSANTGELF
clone_size: few; j_call: TRBJ1-3; cdr3_length: 12; d_call: .; v_call: TRBV9; cdr3_aa: ASSVDRAGNTIY
clone_size: .; j_call: TRBJ2-3; cdr3_length: 13; d_call: TRBD2; v_call: TRBV30; cdr3_aa: AWSVLQRELDTQY